This TCR beta chain appears in the sequencing data of a study of cytomegalovirus exposure and HLA in healthy donors. Study-level background: Earlier results showed roughly 120 million unique TCR beta sequences derived from approximately 170 million T cells. Study outcomes and limitations: In an earlier analysis, in 540 or so donors, most V segments appeared productive either ~87% or ~30% of the time. It was reported that the classifier diagnosed cytomegalovirus status with high specificity and sensitivity in both the original and validation cohorts.

60 Vbeta and 13 Jbeta primers were used in PCR. Clones were sequenced by immunoSEQ multiplex PCR, and TCRdb holds only the in-frame ones, with some missing. The profile covers approximately 130,000 clones, with about four fifths appearing a single time and roughly 9% taken by the ten largest. Concerning this clone: What it recognizes is unknown.

The CDR3 consists of 13 residues. Germline CDR1 is MGHRA and CDR2 is YSYEKL. V lost 0 bases, J lost 8 bases, and 10 bases lay in between. The sequence came from a woman aged 45-65 years in good health and CMV-seropositive. The chain couples TRBV4-1 to TRBJ1-2, with no clear D. Sequencing was done on a sample of PBMCs. In DNA, the CDR3 is TGCGCCAGCAGCCAAGATGAGCAGCGGGGCTACACCTTC. It specifies CASSQDEQRGYTF.